The next 2 T cell receptor beta chains were all read from a single sample in a study of blood T cell repertoires in COVID-19. The data were produced by immunoSEQ multiplex PCR, yet TCRdb's version contains in-frame clones alone and is incomplete. The table lists approximately 270,000 clones, around nine tenths of them singletons. Sequences were obtained from PBMCs or T cells enriched from blood (not recorded which). The receptors were gathered from a woman in her sixties or seventies who had recovered from COVID-19.

The V gene is TRBV28, the J gene TRBJ2-5, with 13 bases matching TRBD2. CDR1 is MDHEN, CDR2 SYDVKM, per germline. This CDR3 region has 17 residues. Trimming at V came to 5 bases and at J to 7 bases, leaving 13 bases not matched to a gene. CDR3 in DNA: TGTGCCAGCAGTGGGGAACTAGCGGGAGGGCCGAGTGGGACCCAGTACTTC. It translates to CASSGELAGGPSGTQYF.

The CDR3 bases are TGTGCCACCAGTGACCCCGGACTAGGACTGGAGACCCAGTACTTC. Translated: CATSDPGLGLETQYF. The chain employs TRBV24-1 and TRBJ2-5; TRBD2 agrees at 7 bases. The CDR3 spans 15 residues. The germline gives CDR1 KGHDR, CDR2 SFDVKD. After removal of 4 bases from V and 5 bases from J, the junction contained 9 bases not matched to a gene.